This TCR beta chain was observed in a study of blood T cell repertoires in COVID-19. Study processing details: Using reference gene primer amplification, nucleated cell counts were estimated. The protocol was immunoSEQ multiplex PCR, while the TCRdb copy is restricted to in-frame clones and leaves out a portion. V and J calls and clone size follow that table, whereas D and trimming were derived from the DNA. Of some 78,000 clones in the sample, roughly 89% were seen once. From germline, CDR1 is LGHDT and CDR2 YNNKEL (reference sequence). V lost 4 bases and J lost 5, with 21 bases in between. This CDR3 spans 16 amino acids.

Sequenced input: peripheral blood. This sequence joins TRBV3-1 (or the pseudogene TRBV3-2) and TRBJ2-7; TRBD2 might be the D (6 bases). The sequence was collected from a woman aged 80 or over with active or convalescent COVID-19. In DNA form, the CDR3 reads TGTGCCAGCAGCCCCGTCCCGGGGACTGCCTTGGACGAGCAGTACTTC. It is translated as CASSPVPGTALDEQYF.